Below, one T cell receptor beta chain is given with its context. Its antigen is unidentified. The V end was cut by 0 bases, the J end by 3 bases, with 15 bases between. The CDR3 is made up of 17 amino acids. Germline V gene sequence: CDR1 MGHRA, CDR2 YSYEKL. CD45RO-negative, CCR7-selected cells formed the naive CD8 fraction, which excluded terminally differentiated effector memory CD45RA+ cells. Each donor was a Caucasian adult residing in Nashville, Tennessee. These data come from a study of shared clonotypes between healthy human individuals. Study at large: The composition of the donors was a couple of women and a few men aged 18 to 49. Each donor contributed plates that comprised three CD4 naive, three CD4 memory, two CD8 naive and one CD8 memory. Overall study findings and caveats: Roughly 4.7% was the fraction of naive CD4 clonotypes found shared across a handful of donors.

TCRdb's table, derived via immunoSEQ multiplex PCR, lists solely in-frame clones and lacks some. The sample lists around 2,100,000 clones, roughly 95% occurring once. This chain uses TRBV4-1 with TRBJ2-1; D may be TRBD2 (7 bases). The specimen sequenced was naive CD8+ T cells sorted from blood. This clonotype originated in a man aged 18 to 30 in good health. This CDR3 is CASSQDRAGAYYNEQFF. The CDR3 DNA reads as TGCGCCAGCAGCCAAGATCGCGCGGGGGCATACTACAATGAGCAGTTCTTC.